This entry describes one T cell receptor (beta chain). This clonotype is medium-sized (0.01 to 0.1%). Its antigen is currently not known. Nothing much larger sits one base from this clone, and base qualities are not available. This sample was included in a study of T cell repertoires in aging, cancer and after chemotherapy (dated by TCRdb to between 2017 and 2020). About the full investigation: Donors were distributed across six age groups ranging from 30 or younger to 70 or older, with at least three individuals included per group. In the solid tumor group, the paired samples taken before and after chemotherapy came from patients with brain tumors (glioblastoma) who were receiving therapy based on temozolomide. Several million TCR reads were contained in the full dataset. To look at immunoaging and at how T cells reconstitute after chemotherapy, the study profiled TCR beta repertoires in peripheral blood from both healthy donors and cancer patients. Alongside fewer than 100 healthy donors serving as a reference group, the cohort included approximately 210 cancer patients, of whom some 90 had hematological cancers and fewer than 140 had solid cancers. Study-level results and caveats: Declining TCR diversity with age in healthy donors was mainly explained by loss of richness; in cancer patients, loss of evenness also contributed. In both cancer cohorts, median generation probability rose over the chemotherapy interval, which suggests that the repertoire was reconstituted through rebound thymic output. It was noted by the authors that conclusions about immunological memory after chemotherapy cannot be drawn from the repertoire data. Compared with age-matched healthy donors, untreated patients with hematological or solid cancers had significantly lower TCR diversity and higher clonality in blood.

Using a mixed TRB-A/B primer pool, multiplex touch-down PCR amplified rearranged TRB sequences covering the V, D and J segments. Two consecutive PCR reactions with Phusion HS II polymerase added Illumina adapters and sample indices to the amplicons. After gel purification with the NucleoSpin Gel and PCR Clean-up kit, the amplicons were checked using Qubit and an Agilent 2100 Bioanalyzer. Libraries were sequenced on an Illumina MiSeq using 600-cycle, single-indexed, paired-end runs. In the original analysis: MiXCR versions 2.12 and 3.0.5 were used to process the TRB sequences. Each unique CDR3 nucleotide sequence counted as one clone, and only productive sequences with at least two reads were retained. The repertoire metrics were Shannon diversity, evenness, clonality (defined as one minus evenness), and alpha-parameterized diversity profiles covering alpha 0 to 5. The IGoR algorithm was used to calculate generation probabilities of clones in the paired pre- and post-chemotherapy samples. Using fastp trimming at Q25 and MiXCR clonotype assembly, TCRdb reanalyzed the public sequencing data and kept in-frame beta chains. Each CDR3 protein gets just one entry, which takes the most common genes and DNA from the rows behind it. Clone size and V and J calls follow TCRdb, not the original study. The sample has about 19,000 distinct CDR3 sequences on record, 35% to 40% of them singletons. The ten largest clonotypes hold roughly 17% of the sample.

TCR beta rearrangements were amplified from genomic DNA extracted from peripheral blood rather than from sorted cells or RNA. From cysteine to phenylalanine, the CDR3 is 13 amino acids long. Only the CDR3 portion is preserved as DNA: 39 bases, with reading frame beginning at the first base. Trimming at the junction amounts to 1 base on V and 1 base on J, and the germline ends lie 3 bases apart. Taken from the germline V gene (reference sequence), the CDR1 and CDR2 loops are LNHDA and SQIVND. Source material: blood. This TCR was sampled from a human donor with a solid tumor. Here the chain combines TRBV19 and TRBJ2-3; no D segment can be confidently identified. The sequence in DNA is TGTGCCAGTAGTATAGGCGGCACAGATACGCAGTATTTT. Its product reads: CASSIGGTDTQYF.